What follows are 10 T cell receptor beta chains derived from one specimen sequenced in a study of regulatory T cells in long-lasting Graves disease. Time point defined: newly diagnosed GD, antithyroid drugs for less than 3 months. Researchers made the TCR library from RNA that was extracted from PBMCs. Construction of TCR beta libraries relied on iRepertoire HTBI primers and on Arm-PCR targeting CDR3 regions. TCRdb reanalysed the multiplex PCR reads using MiXCR and keeps one entry per CDR3 protein. The sample lists about 330,000 distinct CDR3 sequences, roughly 17% occurring once. These data also featured in a second study, about T cells in Graves' hyperthyroidism and ophthalmopathy.

Sequences were derived from peripheral blood mononuclear cells (PBMCs), sampled at new diagnosis, from a patient treated with antithyroid drugs. The receptor source for this set is a woman between 18 and 29 years old with Graves disease.

Ten or more counts support this clonotype. The chain combines TRBV2 with TRBJ1-2; the D is unclear. V lost 2 bases to trimming and J lost 8 bases, with 18 bases between them. CDR3 length equals 15 residues. Looked up from germline, CDR1 is SNHLY and CDR2 is FYNNEI. CDR3 DNA: TGTGCCAGCAGTGAATTTCTCGGAGGGAGGAGCGGCTACACCTTC. It yields the protein CASSEFLGGRSGYTF.

V usage is TRBV20-1 and J usage is TRBJ2-5; TRBD2 matches 7 bases. Germline CDR1 reads DFQATT; CDR2 reads SNEGSKA (reference sequence). CDR3 size: 14 residues. V was clipped by 8 bases and J by 1 base; unmatched bases: 10. The DNA of the CDR3 is TGCAGTTCCGAACCTCTAGCGGTCCAAGAGACCCAGTACTTC. Encoded protein: CSSEPLAVQETQYF.

The J gene is TRBJ2-5, the V gene TRBV7-9; D ambiguous. V was clipped by 0 bases and J by 0 bases, with 11 bases between them. The length of the CDR3 is 16 residues. The germline V gene has CDR1 SEHNR and CDR2 FQNEAQ (reference sequence). The chain's CDR3 is CASSLAGTRNQETQYF. Here the CDR3 DNA reads TGTGCCAGCAGCTTAGCGGGCACACGAAACCAAGAGACCCAGTACTTC. Complete variable domain (other parts from reference TRBV7-9 and TRBJ2-5): DTGVSQNPRHKITKRGQNVTFRCDPISEHNRLYWYRQTLGQGPEFLTYFQNEAQLEKSRLLSDRFSAERPKGSFSTLEIQRTEQGDSAMYLCASSLAGTRNQETQYFGPGTRLLVL.

This clonotype was found many times. The gene calls are TRBV6-5 and TRBJ1-6; D possibly corresponds to TRBD1 (5 bases). Germline CDR1 reads MNHEY; CDR2 reads SVGAGI. With 2 bases removed from V and 0 bases from J, the gap between germline ends came to 11 bases. CDR3 size: 17 residues. The DNA of the CDR3 is TGTGCCAGCAGTTACGACCAAACAGGCTCCTATAATTCACCCCTCCACTTT. Protein sequence: CASSYDQTGSYNSPLHF.

The chain couples TRBV2 to TRBJ1-1, with D hard to call. V lost 8 bases and J 1 base, leaving 14 bases between the germline ends. This CDR3 contains 14 residues. Germline assignment: CDR1 SNHLY and CDR2 FYNNEI. The CDR3 DNA reads as TGTGCCAGCCGAGATAGTGGCGCGAACACTGAAGCTTTCTTT. This sequence encodes CASRDSGANTEAFF.

The V gene is TRBV6-5, the J gene TRBJ2-1; 7 nucleotides match TRBD2. CDR3 length: 15 residues. CDR1 MNHEY and CDR2 SVGAGI come from the germline V gene. V shed 2 bases, J shed 7 bases, and the junction held 8 bases outside the gene matches. The CDR3 nucleotides read TGTGCCAGCAGTTACCCTACGGGAGGCCCAAATGAGCAGTTCTTC. Encoded protein: CASSYPTGGPNEQFF.

This chain uses TRBV5-5 with TRBJ1-1; D remains ambiguous. The CDR3 sequence is 16 residues long. With 0 bases removed from V and 6 bases from J, the gap between germline ends came to 18 bases. Looked up from germline, CDR1 is SGHKS and CDR2 is YYEKEE (reference sequence). As DNA, the CDR3 is TGTGCCAGCAGCTTGGTGATCCAGGTGCTCTTCGCTGAAGCTTTCTTT. This gives the protein CASSLVIQVLFAEAFF. Variable domain in full (rest from reference TRBV5-5 and TRBJ1-1): DAGVTQSPTHLIKTRGQQVTLRCSPISGHKSVSWYQQVLGQGPQFIFQYYEKEERGRGNFPDRFSARQFPNYSSELNVNALLLGDSALYLCASSLVIQVLFAEAFFGQGTRLTVV.

This clonotype appeared many times. This rearrangement joins TRBV5-4 to TRBJ2-5; 10 bases are shared with TRBD1. The trim removed 0 bases at V and 4 bases at J, leaving 3 bases unmatched. This CDR3 is 15 amino acids long. CDR1 SGHNT and CDR2 YYREEE come from the germline V gene (reference sequence). CDR3 loop: CASSLAGTGVETQYF. Here the CDR3 DNA reads TGTGCCAGCAGCTTGGCCGGGACAGGGGTAGAGACCCAGTACTTC.

This clonotype was counted between two and nine times. The chain combines TRBV19 with TRBJ2-7; 13 positions match TRBD2. From germline, CDR1 is LNHDA and CDR2 SQIVND (reference sequence). Trimming removed 5 bases from V and 8 bases from J; junction bases left unmatched: 12. This CDR3 contains 16 residues. The CDR3 DNA reads TGTGCCAGTAGTCCTTTTCTGGGACTAGCGGGAAGCAAGCAGTACTTC. Protein: CASSPFLGLAGSKQYF. The variable domain in full, with the rest retrieved from reference TRBV19 and TRBJ2-7, is DGGITQSPKYLFRKEGQNVTLSCEQNLNHDAMYWYRQDPGQGLRLIYYSQIVNDFQKGDIAEGYSVSREKKESFPLTVTSAQKNPTAFYLCASSPFLGLAGSKQYFGPGTRLTVT.

In this sample, this clonotype turned up many times. The chain combines TRBV5-1 with TRBJ2-3, with no clear D. V dropped 5 bases and J dropped 0 bases, with 13 bases sitting between them. The CDR3 consists of 15 residues. Germline CDR1 reads SGHRS; CDR2 reads YFSETQ. The CDR3 is CASREFDASTDTQYF. The CDR3 bases are TGCGCCAGCAGGGAGTTCGACGCAAGCACAGATACGCAGTATTTT.